This T cell receptor beta chain came from a study of blood T cells in healthy people across ages. Points from the study as a whole: Diversity of TCR beta correlated strongly with naive T cell percentage. Naive CD4+ cell counts and diversity both ran higher in long-lived than in aged donors.

Note on this clonotype: Its antigen remains unknown.

Primed by a sample-barcoded 5' primer and a J-beta primer mix, a second PCR proceeded for about 6 to 11 cycles. In TCRdb, the 5' RACE reads were re-called with MiXCR into one record per CDR3 protein. The sample contains some 1,500,000 distinct CDR3 sequences, roughly 43% of which appear only once. The CDR3 has 13 residues. V was pared by 8 bases and J by 3 bases, with 3 bases of the junction left unmatched. Germline CDR1 reads MNHEY; CDR2 reads SMNVEV (reference sequence). Healthy Russian Caucasian donors spanned ages about 6 to 95 years. This TCR was sampled from a woman aged 18 to 35 in good health. The source material was blood. V is TRBV27 and J is TRBJ1-1; 10 bases agree with TRBD1. The CDR3 DNA reads as TGTGCCAGCTGGGACAGGGGACACACTGAAGCTTTCTTT. Its protein is CASWDRGHTEAFF.